Given below is one TCR beta chain in context. As yet, its antigen is unknown. In each sample, at least 6.5 million PBMCs were isolated. The CDR3 runs 16 residues. CDR1 SGHAT and CDR2 FQNNGV come from the germline V gene. Alongside a J-beta primer mix, a sample-barcoded 5' primer served in a second PCR lasting about 6 to 12 cycles. TCRdb independently ran MiXCR on the 5' RACE reads; one entry per CDR3 protein. The sample has about 1.4 million distinct CDR3 sequences; approximately 59% are singletons. The data derive from a study of blood T cells in healthy people across ages. Study results and caveats: Bulk PBMC profiling left naive and antigen-experienced comparisons inconclusive. Relative to aged donors, long-lived donors carried more naive CD4+ cells and displayed higher diversity. In older individuals, TCR beta diversity per million T cells was lower, falling roughly linearly with age.

The chain uses TRBV11-2 and TRBJ2-4; D is undetermined. The DNA matches TRBJ2-7 better at its end, which makes the J call doubtful. This receptor was identified in a man younger than 35 in good health. The sequencing sample was made of blood. CDR3 sequence reads: CASSSLWGGDSYEQYF. The CDR3 nucleotides are TGTGCCAGCAGCTCGCTATGGGGTGGGGACTCCTACGAGCAGTACTTC.